These 8 T cell receptor beta chains were all obtained from the same sample, sequenced in a study of T cell clusters in autoimmune cytopenias. TRB rearrangements were amplified by touch-down multiplex PCR with mixed TRB-A/B primers. TCRdb re-called the multiplex PCR reads, yielding one record per CDR3 amino acid sequence without DNA. The repertoire table contains thousands of distinct CDR3 sequences. TRB amplification used approximately 250 ng of peripheral blood genomic DNA. The sequenced sample consisted of peripheral blood. The receptors derive from a human donor with an autoimmune cytopenia, with autoimmune hepatitis or in good health (not recorded which).

This clonotype is classed as medium-sized by frequency. The chain employs TRBV12-3 or TRBV12-4 and TRBJ2-7. The CDR3 contains 14 residues. CDR3 sequence: CASSEELYPYEQYF.

Measured by frequency, this clonotype is medium-sized. The rearrangement joins TRBV5-1 to TRBJ2-1. This CDR3 contains 15 residues. Germline V gene data show CDR1 as SGHRS and CDR2 as YFSETQ. The CDR3 loop is CASSLGAGLGYEQFF.

This CDR3 reads CASSPDRNQPQHF. The rearrangement uses TRBV4-3 and TRBJ1-5. The germline V gene has CDR1 LGHNA and CDR2 YSLEER. This CDR3 comprises 13 residues.

The chain combines TRBV10-3 with TRBJ2-5; TCRdb's D call of TRBD1 is untestable without DNA. The germline gives CDR1 ENHRY, CDR2 SYGVKD. This CDR3 contains 15 residues. The CDR3 loop reads CATSDLHRGQETQYF.

This clonotype counts as medium-sized by frequency. V is TRBV6-2 or TRBV6-3 and J is TRBJ2-7; TCRdb reports TRBD1, a call that lacks DNA to check it against. The CDR3 loop spans 14 amino acids. The germline V gene encodes CDR1 MNHEY and CDR2 SVGEGT. This CDR3 is CASSQTGSSYEQYF.

Frequency places this clonotype as medium-sized. CDR3 in amino acids: CATSDSGQGAEAFF. This chain uses TRBV24-1 with TRBJ1-1; lacking DNA, the TRBD1 call made by TCRdb goes unchecked. This CDR3 is 14 amino acids long. Germline CDR1 and CDR2: KGHDR and SFDVKD.

The rearrangement joins TRBV12-3 or TRBV12-4 to TRBJ2-7; TCRdb's D call of TRBD1 is untestable without DNA. This CDR3 has 12 residues. The CDR3 region is CASSQRGYEQYF.

This clonotype is labeled large based on frequency. The V call is TRBV29-1, the J call TRBJ1-1. The V gene's germline CDR1 is SQVTM and CDR2 ANQGSEA. The CDR3 sequence is 11 residues long. CDR3 protein: CSVEDRTEAFF.